Listed here are 8 T cell receptor beta chains from one sample, sequenced in a study of memory CD4+ T cells and cytomegalovirus serostatus. The data were produced by immunoSEQ multiplex PCR, yet TCRdb's version contains in-frame clones alone and is incomplete. Of around 50,000 clones detected, roughly 81% appear once; the ten largest clones hold approximately 0.99%. The sort gate was single viable CD3+CD4+CD8-CD45RO+ cells for memory CD4+ T cells. Sequenced sample: memory CD4+ T cells from blood. The receptors stem from an adult in good health and CMV-seronegative.

Note on this clone: The junction and the germline gene differ at one end; a read error may be behind it. The V gene is TRBV6-4, the J gene TRBJ1-3, with D unresolved. Looked up from germline, CDR1 is MRHNA and CDR2 is SNTAGT. The CDR3 contains 13 residues. CDR3 sequence reads: CASSYSKGNTIYF. CDR3 bases: TGTGCCAGCAGTTACTCGAAAGGAAACACCATATATTTT.

The chain employs TRBV27 and TRBJ2-5; D unresolved. CDR3 length: 14 amino acids. Germline CDR1 MNHEY, CDR2 SMNVEV (reference sequence). Trimming pared 5 bases from V and 1 base from J, leaving 11 bases between. Here the CDR3 reads CASSTRRSQETQYF. CDR3 nucleotide sequence: TGTGCCAGCAGTACCCGACGCAGCCAAGAGACCCAGTACTTC.

The V call is TRBV5-1, the J call TRBJ2-3, with a tentative D call TRBD2 (6 bases). CDR1 SGHRS and CDR2 YFSETQ come from the germline V gene. The CDR3 spans 16 residues. V was trimmed by 0 bases and J by 2 bases, leaving 13 bases between them. Here the CDR3 DNA reads TGCGCCAGCAGCTTGGGTGGTAGCGGATACACAGATACGCAGTATTTT. Its translation: CASSLGGSGYTDTQYF.

V usage is TRBV6-1 and J usage is TRBJ2-5; 13 nucleotides match TRBD2. The V gene's germline CDR1 is MNHNS and CDR2 SASEGT. V lost 2 bases, J lost 6 bases, and 3 bases stayed unmatched. There are 15 residues in the CDR3. The CDR3 spells CASSERTSGSKTQYF. The CDR3 coding sequence is TGTGCCAGCAGTGAAAGGACTAGCGGGAGTAAGACCCAGTACTTC.

V gene TRBV18 combines with J gene TRBJ1-3, with 8 bases matching TRBD1. Germline CDR1 reads KGHSH; CDR2 reads LQKENI. The CDR3 length is 18 residues. V lost 3 bases and J lost 0; bases outside the gene matches: 10. This CDR3 is CASSPSLQGAPSGNTIYF. In DNA, the CDR3 is TGTGCCAGCTCACCCTCTCTCCAGGGGGCCCCCTCTGGAAACACCATATATTTT.

This clone appeared a few times. The chain employs TRBV14 and TRBJ1-4; D gene uncertain. The CDR3 runs 15 residues. Looked up from germline, CDR1 is SGHDN and CDR2 is FVKESK. The V end was cut by 0 bases, the J end by 7 bases, with 12 bases between. For the CDR3, the DNA is TGTGCCAGCAGCCAAGATCTGGGTTCAGGTGAAAAACTGTTTTTT. This encodes CASSQDLGSGEKLFF.

The rearrangement joins TRBV9 to TRBJ2-1; TRBD2 aligns across 7 bases. The length of the CDR3 is 15 residues. The trim removed 0 bases at V and 9 bases at J, leaving 9 bases unmatched. Looked up from germline, CDR1 is SGDLS and CDR2 is YYNGEE. CDR3 region: CASSVDQREFVEQFF. The CDR3 nucleotides are TGTGCCAGCAGCGTAGATCAGCGGGAATTTGTTGAGCAGTTCTTC.

The chain couples TRBV19 to TRBJ1-5; D is unclear. V lost 5 bases, J lost 1 base, and 12 bases lay in between. Germline V gives CDR1 LNHDA, CDR2 SQIVND (reference sequence). The CDR3 is 15 residues long. CDR3 amino acids: CASSLGSGSNQPQHF. CDR3 coding DNA: TGTGCCAGTAGTCTAGGGTCGGGGAGCAATCAGCCCCAGCATTTT.